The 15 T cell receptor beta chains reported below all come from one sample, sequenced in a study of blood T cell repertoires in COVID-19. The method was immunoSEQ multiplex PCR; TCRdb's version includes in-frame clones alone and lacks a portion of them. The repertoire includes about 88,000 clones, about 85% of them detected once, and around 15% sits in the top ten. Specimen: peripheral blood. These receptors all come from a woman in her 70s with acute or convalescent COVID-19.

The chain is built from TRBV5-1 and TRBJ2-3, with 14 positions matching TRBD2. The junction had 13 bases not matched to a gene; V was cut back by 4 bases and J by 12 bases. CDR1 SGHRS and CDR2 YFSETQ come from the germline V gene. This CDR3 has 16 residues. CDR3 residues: CASSDPTSGGAGHQYF. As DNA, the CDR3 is TGCGCCAGCAGCGACCCGACTAGCGGGGGGGCCGGGCACCAGTATTTT.

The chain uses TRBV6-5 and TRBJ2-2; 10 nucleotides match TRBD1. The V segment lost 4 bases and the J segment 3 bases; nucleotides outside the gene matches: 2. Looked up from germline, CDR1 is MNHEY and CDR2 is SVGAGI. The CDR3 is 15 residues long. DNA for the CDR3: TGTGCCAGCAGTTGGACAGGGGGAGACACCGGGGAGCTGTTTTTT. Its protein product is CASSWTGGDTGELFF.

The CDR3 DNA reads as TGTGCCAGCAGCCCTACCAAGCTAGCGGGAGTGGAAAATGAGCAGTTCTTC. Protein: CASSPTKLAGVENEQFF. The rearrangement joins TRBV9 to TRBJ2-1; 10 bases fit TRBD2. In germline, CDR1 is SGDLS, CDR2 YYNGEE. The junction had 14 bases not matched to a gene; V was cut back by 4 bases and J by 7 bases. The CDR3 length is 17 residues.

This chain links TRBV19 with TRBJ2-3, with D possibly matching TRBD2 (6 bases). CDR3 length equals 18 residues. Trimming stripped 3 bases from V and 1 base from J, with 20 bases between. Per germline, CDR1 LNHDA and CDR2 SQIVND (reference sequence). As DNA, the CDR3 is TGTGCCAGTAGTATGTCGACCACCACGACGGGGGGCACAGATACGCAGTATTTT. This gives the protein CASSMSTTTTGGTDTQYF.

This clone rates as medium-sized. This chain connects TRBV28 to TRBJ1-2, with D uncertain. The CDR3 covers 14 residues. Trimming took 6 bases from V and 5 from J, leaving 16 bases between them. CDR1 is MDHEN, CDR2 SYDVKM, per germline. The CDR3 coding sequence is TGTGCCAGCAGCCCCACAGCGGCGGAATATGGCTACACCTTC. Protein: CASSPTAAEYGYTF.

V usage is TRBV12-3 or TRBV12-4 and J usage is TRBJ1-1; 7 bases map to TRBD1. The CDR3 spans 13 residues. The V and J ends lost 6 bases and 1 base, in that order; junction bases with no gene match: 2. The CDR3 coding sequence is TGTGCCAGCAGGGGACAGACGAACACTGAAGCTTTCTTT. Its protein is CASRGQTNTEAFF.

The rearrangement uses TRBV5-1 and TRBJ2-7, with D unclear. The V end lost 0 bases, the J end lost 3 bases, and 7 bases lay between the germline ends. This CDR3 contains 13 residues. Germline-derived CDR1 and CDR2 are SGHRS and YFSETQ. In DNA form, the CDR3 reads TGCGCCAGCAGCTTGGACTTTGGCTACGAGCAGTACGTC. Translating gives CASSLDFGYEQYV.

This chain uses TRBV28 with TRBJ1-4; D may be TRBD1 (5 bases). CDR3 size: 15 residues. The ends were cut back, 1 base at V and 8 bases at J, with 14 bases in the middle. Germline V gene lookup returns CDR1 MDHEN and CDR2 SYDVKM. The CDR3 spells CASSLLSGLLEKLFF. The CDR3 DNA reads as TGTGCCAGCAGTTTATTGTCAGGGCTATTAGAAAAACTGTTTTTT.

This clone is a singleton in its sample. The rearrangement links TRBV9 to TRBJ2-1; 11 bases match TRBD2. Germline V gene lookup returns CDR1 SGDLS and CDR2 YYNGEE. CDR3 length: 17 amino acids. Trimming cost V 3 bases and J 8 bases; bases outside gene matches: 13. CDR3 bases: TGTGCCAGCAGCGCCCGGGCTAGCGGGAGGAGGGAGGATGAGCAGTTCTTC. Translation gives CASSARASGRREDEQFF.

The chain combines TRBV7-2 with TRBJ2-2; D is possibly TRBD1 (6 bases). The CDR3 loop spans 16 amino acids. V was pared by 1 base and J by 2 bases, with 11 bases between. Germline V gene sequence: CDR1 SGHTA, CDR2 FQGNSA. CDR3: CASSLEGRGNTGELFF. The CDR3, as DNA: TGTGCCAGCAGCTTAGAGGGCAGGGGTAACACCGGGGAGCTGTTTTTT.

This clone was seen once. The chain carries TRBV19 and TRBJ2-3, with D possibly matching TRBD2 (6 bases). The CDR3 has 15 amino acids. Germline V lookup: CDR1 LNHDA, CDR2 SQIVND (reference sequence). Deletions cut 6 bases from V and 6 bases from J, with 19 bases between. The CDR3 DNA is TGTGCCAGTAGGGGACTTCGGCAGGGAAGGGATACGCAGTATTTT. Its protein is CASRGLRQGRDTQYF.

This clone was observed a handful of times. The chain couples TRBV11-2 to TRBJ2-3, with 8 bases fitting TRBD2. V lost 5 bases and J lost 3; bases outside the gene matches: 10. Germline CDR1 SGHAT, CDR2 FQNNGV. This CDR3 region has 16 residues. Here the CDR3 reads CASSRGGDLVTDTQYF. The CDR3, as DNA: TGTGCCAGCAGCCGGGGGGGGGACCTTGTTACAGATACGCAGTATTTT.

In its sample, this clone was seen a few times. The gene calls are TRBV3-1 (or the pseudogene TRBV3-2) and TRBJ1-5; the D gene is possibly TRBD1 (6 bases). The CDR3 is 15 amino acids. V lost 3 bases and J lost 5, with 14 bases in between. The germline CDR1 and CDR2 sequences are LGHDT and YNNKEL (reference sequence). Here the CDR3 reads CASSQAGAGDQPQHF. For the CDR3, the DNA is TGTGCCAGCAGCCAGGCGGGGGCCGGTGATCAGCCCCAGCATTTT.

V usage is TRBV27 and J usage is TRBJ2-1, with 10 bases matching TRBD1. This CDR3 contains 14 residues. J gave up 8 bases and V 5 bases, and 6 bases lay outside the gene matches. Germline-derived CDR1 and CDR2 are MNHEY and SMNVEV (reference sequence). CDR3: CASSPRQGAYEQFF. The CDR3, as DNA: TGTGCCAGCAGTCCTCGACAGGGGGCGTATGAGCAGTTCTTC.

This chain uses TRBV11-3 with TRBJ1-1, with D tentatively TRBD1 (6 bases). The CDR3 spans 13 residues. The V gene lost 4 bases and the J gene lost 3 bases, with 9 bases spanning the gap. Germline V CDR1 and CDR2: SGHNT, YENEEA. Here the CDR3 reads CASSSSGDTEAFF. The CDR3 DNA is TGTGCCAGCAGCTCTTCAGGGGACACTGAAGCTTTCTTT.